The clone carrying this TCR beta chain was seen only a few times. What it binds is unknown. Being one base from a much bigger clone, this may be a read error. This sample is part of a study of identical twins. Study findings and constraints: Twins showed weaker excess sharing in their beta out-of-frame sequences. Abundant beta clonotypes from cord blood bore fewer insertions; memory repertoires lacked this pattern. Zero-insertion analyses could be partly confounded by invariant MAIT and iNKT cells.

TCRdb passed the 5' RACE reads through MiXCR, listing each CDR3 protein once. The sample consists of 1.5 million or so distinct CDR3 sequences, around a third of them appearing once. The CDR3 has 13 amino acids. Sequenced sample: cord blood. The chain combines TRBV12-3 or TRBV12-4 with TRBJ1-2; TRBD1 aligns across 9 bases. This receptor was identified in a newborn girl in good health. CDR3 in DNA: TGTGCCAGCAGTTTTACAGGGGGCTATGTCTACACCTTC. Amino acids: CASSFTGGYVYTF.